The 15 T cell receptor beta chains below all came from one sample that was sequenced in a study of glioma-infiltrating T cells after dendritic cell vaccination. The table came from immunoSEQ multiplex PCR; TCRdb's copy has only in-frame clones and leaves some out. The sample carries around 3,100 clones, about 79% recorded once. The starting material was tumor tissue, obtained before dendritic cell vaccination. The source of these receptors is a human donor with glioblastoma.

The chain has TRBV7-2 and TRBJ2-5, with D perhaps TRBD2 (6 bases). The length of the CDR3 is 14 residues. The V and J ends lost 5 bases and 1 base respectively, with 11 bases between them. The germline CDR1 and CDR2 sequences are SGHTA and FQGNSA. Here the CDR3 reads CASSGAGRQETQYF. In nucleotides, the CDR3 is TGTGCCAGCAGCGGGGCGGGGCGCCAAGAGACCCAGTACTTC.

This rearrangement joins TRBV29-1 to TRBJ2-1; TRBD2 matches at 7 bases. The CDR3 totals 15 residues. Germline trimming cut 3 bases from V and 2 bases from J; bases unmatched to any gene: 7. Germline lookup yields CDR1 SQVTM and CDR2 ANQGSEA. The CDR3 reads CSVDAGTTAYNEQFF. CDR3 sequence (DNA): TGCAGCGTTGACGCCGGGACTACCGCCTACAATGAGCAGTTCTTC.

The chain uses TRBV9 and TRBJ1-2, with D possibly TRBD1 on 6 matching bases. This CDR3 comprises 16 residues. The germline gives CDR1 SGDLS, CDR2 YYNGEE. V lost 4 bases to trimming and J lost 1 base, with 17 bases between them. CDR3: CASSRYTGNLNYGYTF. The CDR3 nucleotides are TGTGCCAGCAGCCGATACACAGGGAACCTTAACTATGGCTACACCTTC.

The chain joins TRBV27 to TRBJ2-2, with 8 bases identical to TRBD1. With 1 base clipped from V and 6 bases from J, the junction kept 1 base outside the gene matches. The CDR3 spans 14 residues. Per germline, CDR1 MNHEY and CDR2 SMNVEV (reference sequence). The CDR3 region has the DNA TGTGCCAGCAGTTTATTCAGGGGGCCCGGGGAGCTGTTTTTT. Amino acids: CASSLFRGPGELFF.

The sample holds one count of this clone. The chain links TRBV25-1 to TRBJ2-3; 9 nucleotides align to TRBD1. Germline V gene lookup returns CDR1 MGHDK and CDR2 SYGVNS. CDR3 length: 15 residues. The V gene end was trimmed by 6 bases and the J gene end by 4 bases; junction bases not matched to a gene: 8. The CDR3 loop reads CASRGSTGGADTQYF. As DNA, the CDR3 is TGTGCCAGCAGGGGCTCGACAGGGGGGGCAGATACGCAGTATTTT. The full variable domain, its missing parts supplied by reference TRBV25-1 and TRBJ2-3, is EADIYQTPRYLVIGTGKKITLECSQTMGHDKMYWYQQDPGMELHLIHYSYGVNSTEKGDLSSESTVSRIRTEHFPLTLESARPSHTSQYLCASRGSTGGADTQYFGPGTRLTVL.

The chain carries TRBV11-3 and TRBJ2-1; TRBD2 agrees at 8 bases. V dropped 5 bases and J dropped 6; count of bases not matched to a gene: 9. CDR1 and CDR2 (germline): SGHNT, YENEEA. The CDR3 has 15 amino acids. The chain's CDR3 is CASSPFGLALNEQFF. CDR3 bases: TGTGCCAGCAGCCCATTCGGACTAGCCCTCAATGAGCAGTTCTTC.

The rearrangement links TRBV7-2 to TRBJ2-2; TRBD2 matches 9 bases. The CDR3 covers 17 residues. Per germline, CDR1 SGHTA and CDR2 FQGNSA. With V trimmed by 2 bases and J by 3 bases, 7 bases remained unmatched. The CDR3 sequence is CASSLSWRGGDTGELFF. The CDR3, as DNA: TGTGCCAGCAGCTTATCTTGGCGGGGGGGCGACACCGGGGAGCTGTTTTTT.

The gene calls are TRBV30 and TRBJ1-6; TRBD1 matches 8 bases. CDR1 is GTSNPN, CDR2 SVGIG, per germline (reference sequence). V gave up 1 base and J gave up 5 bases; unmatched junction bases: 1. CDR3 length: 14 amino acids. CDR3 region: CAWSGGQDNSPLHF. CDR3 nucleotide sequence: TGTGCCTGGAGTGGGGGACAGGATAATTCACCCCTCCACTTT.

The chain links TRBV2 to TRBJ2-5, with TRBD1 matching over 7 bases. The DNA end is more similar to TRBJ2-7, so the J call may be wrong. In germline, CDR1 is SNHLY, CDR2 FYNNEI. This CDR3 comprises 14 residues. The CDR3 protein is CASSTGAGSYEQYF. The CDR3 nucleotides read TGTGCCAGCAGTACAGGGGCGGGTTCCTACGAGCAGTACTTC.

CDR3 nucleotide sequence: TGTGCCAGCAGAAACAGGGGGCAGAGCACAGATACGCAGTATTTT. Encoded protein: CASRNRGQSTDTQYF. The rearrangement uses TRBV28 and TRBJ2-3, with 9 bases lining up with TRBD1. The V and J ends lost 6 bases and 0 bases, in that order; junction bases with no gene match: 4. Germline assignment: CDR1 MDHEN and CDR2 SYDVKM. There are 15 residues in the CDR3.

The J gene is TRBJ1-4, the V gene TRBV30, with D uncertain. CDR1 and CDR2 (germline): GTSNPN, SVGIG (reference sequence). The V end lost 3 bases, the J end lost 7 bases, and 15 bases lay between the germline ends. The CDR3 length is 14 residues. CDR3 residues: CAWRAATVGEKLFF. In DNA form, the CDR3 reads TGTGCCTGGAGGGCAGCGACGGTTGGTGAAAAACTGTTTTTT.

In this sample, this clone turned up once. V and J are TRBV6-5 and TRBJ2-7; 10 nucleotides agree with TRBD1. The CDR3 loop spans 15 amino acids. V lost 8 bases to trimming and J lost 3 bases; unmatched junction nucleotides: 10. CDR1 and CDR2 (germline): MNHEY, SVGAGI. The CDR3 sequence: CASAYRDRGLYEQYF. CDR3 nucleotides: TGTGCCAGCGCTTATCGAGACAGGGGGCTCTACGAGCAGTACTTC.

DNA of the CDR3: TGTGCCAGCAGCCAAGAGGTCCGGAGGAGGGGGCGTGGGTATGGCAATCAGCCCCAGCATTTT. Encoded protein: CASSQEVRRRGRGYGNQPQHF. The rearrangement uses TRBV4-2 and TRBJ1-5, with 7 bases fitting TRBD1. Germline assignment: CDR1 LGHNA and CDR2 YNFKEQ. CDR3 length equals 21 residues. V shed 0 bases, J shed 2 bases, and the junction held 19 bases outside the gene matches.

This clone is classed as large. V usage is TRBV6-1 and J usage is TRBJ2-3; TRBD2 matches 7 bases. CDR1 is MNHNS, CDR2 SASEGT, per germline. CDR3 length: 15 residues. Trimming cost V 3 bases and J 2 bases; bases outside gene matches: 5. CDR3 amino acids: CASSDQAGSTDTQYF. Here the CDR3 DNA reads TGTGCCAGCAGTGACCAAGCGGGGTCCACAGATACGCAGTATTTT.

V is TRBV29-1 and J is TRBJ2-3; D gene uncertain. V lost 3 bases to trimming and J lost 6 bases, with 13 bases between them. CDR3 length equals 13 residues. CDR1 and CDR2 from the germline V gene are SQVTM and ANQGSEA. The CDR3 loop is CSVEVNFRDTQYF. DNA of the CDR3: TGCAGCGTTGAGGTCAATTTTCGGGATACGCAGTATTTT.